This TCR beta chain was found in a study of blood T cell repertoires in COVID-19. The CDR3 length is 15 residues. The trim removed 4 bases at V and 4 bases at J, leaving 5 bases unmatched. Germline CDR1 MDHEN, CDR2 SYDVKM. Per the authors' pipeline: Scientists estimated how many nucleated cells there were by amplifying reference gene primers. Profiling relied on immunoSEQ multiplex PCR, and the TCRdb table lists in-frame clones only, not all of them. D and trimming come from the DNA, and the V and J calls and clone size come from that table. This table holds more than 110,000 clones, roughly 78% found once.

The sequencing sample was made of peripheral blood. This sequence joins TRBV28 and TRBJ2-1, with 9 bases that match TRBD2. This TCR came from a man in his 60s with acute or convalescent COVID-19. The CDR3 DNA follows: TGTGCCAGCAGTTCCGGGACTAGCAGATACAATGAGCAGTTCTTC. Its translation is CASSSGTSRYNEQFF.